Listed here are 28 T cell receptor beta chains from one sample, sequenced in a study of cytomegalovirus exposure and HLA in healthy donors. Using immunoSEQ multiplex PCR, the repertoire was profiled, and TCRdb retains in-frame clones only, with some absent. The sample has about 160,000 clones, about 96% seen once. The sample comprised PBMCs. The receptor source for this set is a woman younger than 30 in good health and CMV-seronegative.

The chain is built from TRBV5-5 and TRBJ2-1; D is ambiguous. The CDR3 contains 15 residues. V lost 0 bases, J lost 6 bases, and 13 bases lay in between. Germline lookup yields CDR1 SGHKS and CDR2 YYEKEE (reference sequence). The CDR3, as DNA: TGTGCCAGCAGCTTGGCCCTGGTAGCATCCAATGAGCAGTTCTTC. Translating it yields CASSLALVASNEQFF.

V is TRBV19 and J is TRBJ1-4; D call uncertain. CDR1 is LNHDA and CDR2 is SQIVND in the germline V gene (reference sequence). Trimming removed 6 bases from V and 7 bases from J, with 12 bases in between. The CDR3 loop spans 13 amino acids. CDR3 sequence: CASRRGFSEKLFF. For the CDR3, the DNA is TGTGCCAGTAGGCGGGGTTTCAGTGAAAAACTGTTTTTT. Complete variable domain (other parts from reference TRBV19 and TRBJ1-4): DGGITQSPKYLFRKEGQNVTLSCEQNLNHDAMYWYRQDPGQGLRLIYYSQIVNDFQKGDIAEGYSVSREKKESFPLTVTSAQKNPTAFYLCASRRGFSEKLFFGSGTQLSVL.

V and J are TRBV7-2 and TRBJ2-1, with 12 bases fitting TRBD2. Germline values: CDR1 SGHTA, CDR2 FQGNSA. The CDR3 is 15 residues long. J was trimmed by 10 bases and V by 5 bases; bases with no gene match: 9. CDR3: CASSPSPGTSGEQFF. DNA of the CDR3: TGTGCCAGCAGCCCGAGTCCCGGGACTAGCGGGGAGCAGTTCTTC.

V gene TRBV7-9 combines with J gene TRBJ2-7; the match to TRBD2 covers 8 bases. Per the germline V gene, CDR1 is SEHNR and CDR2 is FQNEAQ (reference sequence). Trimming removed 2 bases from V and 3 bases from J; junction bases left unmatched: 3. The CDR3 consists of 14 residues. CDR3 residues: CASSLIGGGYEQYF. The CDR3 nucleotides read TGTGCCAGCAGCTTAATCGGGGGGGGCTACGAGCAGTACTTC.

The chain has TRBV5-1 and TRBJ1-5; the D gene is possibly TRBD1 (5 bases). V gave up 4 bases and J gave up 7 bases, with 12 bases separating them. Germline values: CDR1 SGHRS, CDR2 YFSETQ. The CDR3 is 13 residues long. The CDR3 bases are TGCGCCAGCAGCACCAACTCAGGGCAGCCCCAGCATTTT. This encodes CASSTNSGQPQHF.

The chain joins TRBV29-1 to TRBJ1-2, with 7 bases matching TRBD1. J gave up 5 bases and V 6 bases, and 6 bases lay outside the gene matches. The CDR3 length is 12 residues. CDR1 SQVTM and CDR2 ANQGSEA come from the germline V gene. The CDR3 spells CSVAGTEYGYTF. Written as DNA, the CDR3 is TGCAGCGTAGCCGGGACAGAGTATGGCTACACCTTC.

The rearrangement links TRBV9 to TRBJ2-7; perhaps TRBD2 as D (5 bases). Germline values: CDR1 SGDLS, CDR2 YYNGEE. This CDR3 comprises 15 residues. Trimming shortened V by 0 bases and J by 1 base, and 11 bases separated the two germline ends. As DNA, the CDR3 is TGTGCCAGCAGCGTAGGTGAGGGTTTTTCCTACGAGCAGTACTTC. As protein: CASSVGEGFSYEQYF.

This rearrangement joins TRBV5-1 to TRBJ2-5; 12 positions match TRBD2. The CDR3 has 15 amino acids. The junction had 6 bases not matched to a gene; V was cut back by 7 bases and J by 2 bases. Germline CDR1 is SGHRS and CDR2 is YFSETQ. The CDR3 loop reads CASRRTSGVQETQYF. Written as DNA, the CDR3 is TGCGCCAGCCGTAGGACTAGCGGGGTGCAAGAGACCCAGTACTTC.

V is TRBV2 and J is TRBJ2-7; TRBD1 matches at 7 bases. The CDR3 runs to 14 residues. V trimming: 4 bases; J trimming: 2 bases; junction bases outside the gene matches: 5. Germline lookup yields CDR1 SNHLY and CDR2 FYNNEI. CDR3 bases: TGTGCCAGCAGTGTCAACAGGGGCCCCTACGAGCAGTACTTC. Protein: CASSVNRGPYEQYF.

This rearrangement joins TRBV4-1 to TRBJ1-4; tentative D call: TRBD1 (6 bases). The germline CDR1 and CDR2 sequences are MGHRA and YSYEKL. V dropped 6 bases and J dropped 4 bases, with 21 bases sitting between them. The CDR3 contains 17 residues. The CDR3 is CASRAIGWGRGNEKLFF. In nucleotides, the CDR3 is TGCGCCAGCAGGGCAATCGGGTGGGGGCGCGGTAATGAAAAACTGTTTTTT.

V gene TRBV7-2 combines with J gene TRBJ1-2; 7 bases are shared with TRBD1. V was pared by 5 bases and J by 2 bases, with 8 bases of the junction left unmatched. The V gene's germline CDR1 is SGHTA and CDR2 FQGNSA. This CDR3 region has 15 residues. Here the CDR3 reads CASSPGDRQNYGYTF. CDR3 sequence (DNA): TGTGCCAGCAGCCCCGGGGACAGACAGAACTATGGCTACACCTTC.

This sequence joins TRBV5-1 and TRBJ2-3; 9 bases align to TRBD2. Germline V gene data show CDR1 as SGHRS and CDR2 as YFSETQ. J gave up 6 bases and V 2 bases, and 7 bases lay outside the gene matches. The CDR3 consists of 15 residues. CDR3 nucleotides: TGCGCCAGCAGCTTCTCAGCGGGGGGTCCGGATACGCAGTATTTT. Translation gives CASSFSAGGPDTQYF.

The V call is TRBV19, the J call TRBJ2-7; D possibly corresponds to TRBD1 (6 bases). Trimming took off 10 bases at V and 0 bases at J, with 22 bases between the two ends. The CDR3 is 16 residues long. Germline V lookup: CDR1 LNHDA, CDR2 SQIVND (reference sequence). The CDR3 region has the DNA TGTGCCACCCGTGGCCAGGGGAGTTCTGGCTCCTACGAGCAGTACTTC. It is translated as CATRGQGSSGSYEQYF.

V and J are TRBV19 and TRBJ2-3; perhaps TRBD1 as D (6 bases). The CDR3 covers 13 residues. The V and J ends lost 6 bases and 2 bases respectively, with 9 bases between them. Germline CDR1 and CDR2: LNHDA and SQIVND (reference sequence). As DNA, the CDR3 is TGTGCCAGTAGAAACAGGGCCACAGATACGCAGTATTTT. Translating it yields CASRNRATDTQYF.

The V gene is TRBV4-2, the J gene TRBJ2-5; 8 nucleotides align to TRBD2. The CDR3 is 17 amino acids. The J segment lost 2 bases and the V segment lost 0 bases, leaving 8 bases of the junction unmatched. Germline CDR1 reads LGHNA; CDR2 reads YNFKEQ. The CDR3 region is CASSQDYPAGVQETQYF. The CDR3 DNA follows: TGTGCCAGCAGCCAAGATTACCCAGCGGGGGTGCAAGAGACCCAGTACTTC.

The chain carries TRBV29-1 and TRBJ1-1; TRBD1 aligns across 9 bases. Germline CDR1 SQVTM, CDR2 ANQGSEA. After removal of 8 bases from V and 4 bases from J, the junction contained 8 bases not matched to a gene. The CDR3 contains 13 residues. Here the CDR3 DNA reads TGCAGCCCCTGCCGACAGGGGGGCACTGAAGCTTTCTTT. As protein: CSPCRQGGTEAFF.

The chain links TRBV7-9 to TRBJ2-7; 10 positions match TRBD2. CDR1 is SEHNR, CDR2 FQNEAQ, per germline (reference sequence). The CDR3 runs 16 residues. The trim removed 1 base at V and 1 base at J, leaving 4 bases unmatched. CDR3 sequence reads: CASSLGGTSASYEQYF. In DNA form, the CDR3 reads TGTGCCAGCAGCTTAGGGGGGACTAGCGCGTCCTACGAGCAGTACTTC.

The chain recombines TRBV2 with TRBJ1-1; TRBD1 aligns across 8 bases. The germline CDR1 and CDR2 sequences are SNHLY and FYNNEI. With V trimmed by 7 bases and J by 3 bases, 4 bases remained unmatched. The CDR3 runs 13 residues. CDR3: CASTADRDTEAFF. CDR3 sequence (DNA): TGTGCCAGCACTGCGGACAGGGACACTGAAGCTTTCTTT.

The chain joins TRBV4-3 to TRBJ2-1; D uncertain. V shed 0 bases and J shed 2 bases, with 8 bases lying between them. Germline V lookup: CDR1 LGHNA, CDR2 YSLEER. The CDR3 spans 15 residues. CDR3 region: CASSQDLGPYNEQFF. DNA of the CDR3: TGCGCCAGCAGCCAAGACCTTGGGCCCTACAATGAGCAGTTCTTC.

The chain has TRBV5-5 and TRBJ2-5; TRBD2 is a possible D gene (6 bases). The CDR3 runs to 17 residues. The V gene's germline CDR1 is SGHKS and CDR2 YYEKEE (reference sequence). The V end lost 0 bases, the J end lost 5 bases, and 20 bases lay between the germline ends. DNA of the CDR3: TGTGCCAGCAGCTTGGTCTCCGGAGGGAGCCTCGGGGAGACCCAGTACTTC. Translated, it gives CASSLVSGGSLGETQYF.

The chain is built from TRBV27 and TRBJ2-7; 11 bases agree with TRBD1. Trimming removed 1 base from V and 2 bases from J; junction bases left unmatched: 4. The germline CDR1 and CDR2 sequences are MNHEY and SMNVEV (reference sequence). This CDR3 is built from 16 residues. CDR3 nucleotides: TGTGCCAGCAGTTTATTTCCGGGACAGGGGGCCTACGAGCAGTACTTC. This encodes CASSLFPGQGAYEQYF.

The rearrangement uses TRBV4-2 and TRBJ2-7, with TRBD2 matching 8 bases. CDR3 length: 14 residues. Germline-derived CDR1 and CDR2 are LGHNA and YNFKEQ. V dropped 4 bases and J dropped 2; count of bases not matched to a gene: 4. The CDR3 sequence is CASSPVAGPYEQYF. In nucleotides, the CDR3 is TGTGCCAGCAGCCCAGTAGCGGGGCCCTACGAGCAGTACTTC.

The chain has TRBV11-2 and TRBJ2-1, with 9 bases fitting TRBD2. With 1 base clipped from V and 8 bases from J, the junction kept 3 bases outside the gene matches. This CDR3 region has 14 residues. Germline values: CDR1 SGHAT, CDR2 FQNNGV. The CDR3 DNA reads TGTGCCAGCAGCTTAGTCCCTAGCGGGGATGAGCAGTTCTTC. Translation: CASSLVPSGDEQFF.

About this clone: Within the sample, other DNA sequences also encode this same CDR3. This chain uses TRBV7-3 with TRBJ2-1; no clear D. The CDR3 loop spans 13 amino acids. Germline assignment: CDR1 SGHTA and CDR2 FQGTGA. The V end lost 4 bases, the J end lost 0 bases, and 4 bases lay between the germline ends. CDR3 DNA: TGTGCCAGCAGCTCCAGCTCCTACAATGAGCAGTTCTTC. Translated, it gives CASSSSSYNEQFF.

V and J are TRBV27 and TRBJ2-3, with TRBD1 identical over 10 bases. CDR3 size: 14 residues. V lost 8 bases, J lost 3 bases, and 5 bases stayed unmatched. Germline CDR1 MNHEY, CDR2 SMNVEV (reference sequence). CDR3 residues: CASYRTGGTDTQYF. The CDR3 nucleotides read TGTGCCAGCTATCGGACAGGGGGGACAGATACGCAGTATTTT.

This clone was seen more than once but under ten times. The chain links TRBV2 to TRBJ2-5; no clear D. The CDR3 runs to 13 residues. Germline CDR1 is SNHLY and CDR2 is FYNNEI. Trimming removed 6 bases from V and 5 bases from J, with 13 bases in between. CDR3 in DNA: TGTGCCAGCAGCAAGAACTCGGAGGAGACCCAGTACTTC. This encodes CASSKNSEETQYF.

V gene TRBV5-6 combines with J gene TRBJ2-7; D might be TRBD1 (5 bases). Trimming left V 0 bases short and J 0 bases short, with 13 bases between. CDR1 SGHDT and CDR2 YYEEEE come from the germline V gene. The CDR3 runs 16 residues. The CDR3 loop is CASSLVGLTVSYEQYF. The CDR3 DNA reads as TGTGCCAGCAGCTTGGTCGGCCTGACAGTCTCCTACGAGCAGTACTTC.

The chain couples TRBV30 to TRBJ2-7; 7 nucleotides align to TRBD1. This CDR3 region has 14 residues. Germline trimming cut 7 bases from V and 2 bases from J; bases unmatched to any gene: 11. Per germline, CDR1 GTSNPN and CDR2 SVGIG (reference sequence). CDR3 sequence: CALDPTGTTYEQYF. For the CDR3, the DNA is TGTGCCTTGGACCCGACAGGGACGACCTACGAGCAGTACTTC.